This entry describes one T cell receptor beta chain. Its target is not known. This sample stems from a study of blood T cells in healthy people across ages. Overall study findings and caveats: In long-lived donors, naive CD4+ cell counts and diversity exceeded those of aged donors.

The second PCR ran roughly 7 to 12 cycles with a sample-barcoded 5' primer and J-beta primers. All cDNA molecules were each tagged by a template-switch adaptor with 12 random nucleotides. Samples each returned at least 3 million CDR3-containing paired-end reads. One entry per CDR3 protein results from TCRdb running MiXCR on the 5' RACE reads. Here the sample spans under 2 million distinct CDR3 sequences, 34% being singletons. Germline V gene sequence: CDR1 GTSNPN, CDR2 SVGIG (reference sequence). This CDR3 has 16 amino acids. V shed 1 base and J shed 6 bases, with 22 bases lying between them. The V call is TRBV30, the J call TRBJ2-7, with D maybe TRBD1 (6 bases). The sequence was obtained from a woman aged 25 to 39 in good health. Source material: blood. The CDR3 loop reads CAWSELLGAYGVEQYF. CDR3 DNA: TGTGCCTGGAGTGAATTGTTGGGGGCGTACGGGGTCGAGCAGTACTTC.